This T cell receptor beta chain was sequenced for a study of blood T cell repertoires in COVID-19. Background on the study: The study drew acute and convalescent COVID-19 samples from the United States, Italy and Spain. PBMCs, B-cell-depleted T cells, or T cells were the source of the cDNA or gDNA that made up the material.

Under the authors' procedure: Reference gene primer amplification yielded estimated nucleated cell counts. Profiling relied on immunoSEQ multiplex PCR, and the TCRdb table lists in-frame clones only, not all of them. The DNA gave D and trimming, while V, J and clone size come from that table. The table includes around 240,000 clones, roughly nine tenths detected once. The germline CDR1 and CDR2 sequences are WNHNN and SYGVQD (reference sequence). The ends lost 4 bases at V and 4 bases at J; junction bases unmatched: 4. The CDR3 length is 14 residues. The participants were between roughly 18 and 100 years old and came from about two dozen US areas.

The chain has TRBV10-1 and TRBJ2-1; 7 bases align to TRBD2. The TCR was taken from a human donor in a cohort exposed to, infected with or recovered from COVID-19 (not recorded which). The donor label of this sample is uncertain. Material: PBMCs or T cells enriched from blood (not recorded which). The CDR3 coding sequence is TGCGCCAGCAGTGCTCGCGGGGGTTACAATGAGCAGTTCTTC. It specifies CASSARGGYNEQFF.